Sequencing of this T cell receptor (beta chain) was carried out in a study of blood T cell repertoires in COVID-19. At the level of the study: The study drew acute and convalescent COVID-19 samples from the United States, Italy and Spain. Sources were T cells, B-cell-depleted T cells, or PBMCs; the material itself was cDNA or gDNA.

In germline, CDR1 is MNHEY, CDR2 SVGEGT. This CDR3 region has 19 residues. The V segment lost 5 bases and the J segment 5 bases; nucleotides outside the gene matches: 13. Methods used by the authors: It was from reference gene primer amplification that nucleated cell counts were estimated. The protocol was immunoSEQ multiplex PCR, while the TCRdb copy is restricted to in-frame clones and leaves out a portion. From that table come the V and J calls and clone size; the DNA was used to work out D and trimming. The sample lists around 99,000 clones, around four fifths occurring once. The J gene is TRBJ2-3, the V gene TRBV6-2 or TRBV6-3, with 16 bases that match TRBD2. Sequenced input: peripheral blood. This clonotype was sampled from a man between 70 and 80 years old with acute or convalescent COVID-19. CDR3 coding DNA: TGTGCCAGCAGTAGAACCGGGACTAGCGGGGGGGCCTTGAGAGATACGCAGTATTTT. Protein product: CASSRTGTSGGALRDTQYF.